The sequence of this T cell receptor (beta chain) was determined in a study of lymphopenia after photon versus proton radiotherapy (dated by TCRdb to between 2018 and 2020). The study in broad terms: In patients with gastrointestinal tumors who developed high-grade lymphopenia, the study compared the immunological effects of photon radiation therapy with those of proton radiation therapy. The cohort comprised under 25 patients with gastrointestinal tumors who received either photon or proton therapy and then developed lymphopenia. The goal of the study was to describe how the two radiation modalities differ in their effects on the immune system.

Libraries were constructed by the immunoSEQ multiplex PCR assay. Deep sequencing of rearranged TCR beta loci, alongside multiparametric flow cytometry, was used to profile T cell repertoires. The table comes from immuneACCESS by way of TCRdb, which keeps in-frame sequences with V and J called. Part of the clones is missing from these tables; in studies checked, under half for an unresolved V gene and the rest for unknown reasons. The sample table shows 55,000 to 70,000 clones, and roughly 86% are seen once. The ten biggest clones cover approximately 2.2% of the sample. Study-wide conclusions, independent of this receptor: The survival association was examined only in patients who died, and the authors described better survival with proton therapy as a possibility, not as a demonstrated result. Proton-treated patients stayed relatively stable during treatment, while photon-treated patients lost naive T cells and TCR diversity and gained effector/memory populations. After the lymphocyte count nadir, oligoclonal expansion, especially of CD8+ Temra cells, was observed in photon-treated repertoires, and the drop in diversity was driven by this expansion. Across the cohort, a larger post-nadir drop in TCR diversity was inversely correlated with overall survival time among patients who died.

Notes on this clone: What antigen it recognizes has not been identified. No qualities accompany the bases; no much larger clone lies one base away.

According to the germline V gene (reference sequence), CDR1 reads SEHNR and CDR2 reads FQNEAQ. Between the V and J ends, shortened by 5 bases and 0 bases respectively, the junction contains 10 bases. The CDR3, cysteine through phenylalanine, is 15 amino acids long. The sequence is cut down to CDR3 DNA, 45 bases in frame from base 1. The sequence links TRBV7-9 to TRBJ2-2; the D gene assignment is ambiguous. Sequencing was performed on peripheral blood, taken from a patient treated with photon-based radiotherapy. The receptor was isolated from a man in his forties with gastric cancer. The CDR3: CASSPQGTNTGELFF. The nucleotide sequence is TGTGCCAGCAGCCCCCAAGGGACGAACACCGGGGAGCTGTTTTTT.